Included here is one T cell receptor (beta chain) sequence, with context. Antigen specificity is unknown. This CDR3 spans 14 amino acids. The data were obtained in a study of graft-versus-host responses after intestinal transplantation. Study results and caveats: Subjects displaying graft-donor T cell macrochimerism possessed elevated graft-versus-host to host-versus-graft clonal ratios inside allografts.

Clones were read by immunoSEQ multiplex PCR, and TCRdb kept only the in-frame ones, dropping some. The table has some 130,000 clones, roughly 92% seen once. This chain joins TRBV12-2 and TRBJ1-3; the DNA was not used to check the table's D call, TRBD1. TRBV12-2 constitutes a pseudogene. This sequence originates from a human donor who received an intestinal transplant. The sample was unstimulated CD4+ T cells sorted from spleen or lymph node cells, taken before intestinal transplant. CDR3 region: CASRPIQAGNTIYF. The DNA for the CDR3 is TGTGCAAGTCGCCCCATCCAGGCTGGAAACACCATATATTTT.